This T cell receptor (beta chain) was documented in a study of blood T cells in healthy people across ages. Germline V CDR1 and CDR2: MGHDK, SYGVNS. This CDR3 comprises 13 residues. The V and J ends lost 2 bases and 6 bases respectively, with 9 bases between them. Concerning this clonotype itself: Its antigen is as yet unknown.

Through a sample-barcoded 5' primer and a J-beta primer mix, a second PCR was run for roughly 6 to 12 cycles. TCRdb processed the 5' RACE reads anew with MiXCR; each CDR3 protein has one entry. This sample has approximately 820,000 distinct CDR3 sequences; roughly 44% occur once, and the top ten carry roughly 19%. Study-level results: Per million T cells, the diversity of TCR beta decreased roughly linearly as age advanced. Both higher diversity and more naive CD4+ cells marked long-lived donors when set against aged donors.

Every donor gave roughly 9.2 milliliters of peripheral blood. The V and J genes are TRBV25-1 and TRBJ2-3; D unclear. The material sequenced was blood. The TCR originated in a man between 60 and 70 years old in good health. The CDR3 nucleotides are TGTGCCAGCAGTGAAGAAGAGCCGGATACGCAGTATTTT. It is translated as CASSEEEPDTQYF.